This T cell receptor (beta chain) was found in a study of blood T cell repertoires in COVID-19. TCRdb keeps only in-frame clones here, not all; method: immunoSEQ multiplex PCR. In the table there are 40,000 to 45,000 clones, roughly 88% of which are singletons. Germline V lookup: CDR1 MNHNY, CDR2 SVGAGI (reference sequence). Unmatched junction bases numbered 10, after V lost 6 bases and J lost 8 bases. The CDR3 extends over 15 amino acids. The chain has TRBV6-6 and TRBJ1-5, with 10 bases identical to TRBD1. Sequenced sample: peripheral blood. The TCR sequence derives from a human donor in a cohort sampled during active COVID-19. Here the CDR3 DNA reads TGTGCCAGCAGAAATGGACAGGGGGTAGTTGAGCCCCAGCATTTT. Translating gives CASRNGQGVVEPQHF.